A selection of T cell receptor beta chains follows, all from one sample in a study of early T cells in non-severe SARS-CoV-2 infection. A single record per CDR3 protein comes from TCRdb applying MiXCR to the 5' RACE reads. This repertoire shows some 96,000 distinct CDR3 sequences, 15% found once; its top ten account for around 5.1%. Sequencing used whole blood. These receptor sequences come from an adult who was a healthcare worker with PCR-confirmed SARS-CoV-2 infection or an uninfected control (not recorded which). The CDR3 runs from the conserved cysteine through the conserved F or W. Each record gives: D gene, V gene, J gene, clone size, CDR3 DNA, CDR3 protein. The D gene is left open where the match is weak. Some rows mark clone size as missing; the rest say once, few, many or name a class of expanded clone.

d_call: -
v_call: TRBV20-1
j_call: TRBJ2-7
clone_size: -
cdr3_nt: TGCCGTATCGCGAGGGGGGTTGATCCACCGGGGGAGCAGTACTTC
cdr3_aa: CRIARGVDPPGEQYF

d_call: TRBD1
v_call: TRBV7-9
j_call: TRBJ2-7
clone_size: -
cdr3_nt: TGTGCCAGCAGCTGGGACAGCCTTGACGAGCAGTACTTC
cdr3_aa: CASSWDSLDEQYF

d_call: -
v_call: TRBV2
j_call: TRBJ1-2
clone_size: -
cdr3_nt: TGTGCCAGAAGGACAGTCACGAACTATGGCTACACCTTC
cdr3_aa: CARRTVTNYGYTF

d_call: -
v_call: TRBV12-3/TRBV12-4
j_call: TRBJ2-7
clone_size: few
cdr3_nt: TGTGCCAGCAGTTTTTTAAAGTACGAGCAGTACTTC
cdr3_aa: CASSFLKYEQYF

d_call: -
v_call: TRBV10-1
j_call: TRBJ2-1
clone_size: many
cdr3_nt: TGCGCCAGCAGTGAGTTTACAGGAGCGGCTGAGCAGTTCTTC
cdr3_aa: CASSEFTGAAEQFF

d_call: -
v_call: TRBV20-1
j_call: TRBJ2-7
clone_size: few
cdr3_nt: TGCAGTGTTCAGGGGGACTTTAACTACGAGCAGTACTTC
cdr3_aa: CSVQGDFNYEQYF

d_call: -
v_call: TRBV2
j_call: TRBJ2-5
clone_size: many
cdr3_nt: TGTGCCAGCAGTGAAACGGAGACCCAGTACTTC
cdr3_aa: CASSETETQYF

d_call: -
v_call: TRBV30
j_call: TRBJ2-3
clone_size: -
cdr3_nt: TGTGCCTGGAGTGTTTCAGATACGCAGTATTTT
cdr3_aa: CAWSVSDTQYF

d_call: -
v_call: TRBV20-1
j_call: TRBJ1-6
clone_size: few
cdr3_nt: TGCAGTGCTCGCACAGGACCAAATTCACCCCTCCACTTT
cdr3_aa: CSARTGPNSPLHF

d_call: TRBD2
v_call: TRBV5-1
j_call: TRBJ2-1
clone_size: few
cdr3_nt: TGCGCCAGCAGCTTCTCCGGACTAGCGGGATCAATCCAGATCGATGAGCAGTTCTTC
cdr3_aa: CASSFSGLAGSIQIDEQFF

d_call: TRBD1
v_call: TRBV6-6
j_call: TRBJ2-1
clone_size: -
cdr3_nt: TGTGCCAGCAGCCCGGACAGGGTGACCAATGAGCAGTTCTTC
cdr3_aa: CASSPDRVTNEQFF

d_call: -
v_call: TRBV6-2/TRBV6-3
j_call: TRBJ2-5
clone_size: -
cdr3_nt: TGTGCCAGCAGCCAACACTGGACAGCCCAAGAGACCCAGTACTTC
cdr3_aa: CASSQHWTAQETQYF

d_call: TRBD2
v_call: TRBV28
j_call: TRBJ2-1
clone_size: few
cdr3_nt: TGTGCCAGCAGTTTGTGGACCGGGACTAGCGGGTTTGAGCAGTTCTTC
cdr3_aa: CASSLWTGTSGFEQFF

d_call: TRBD2
v_call: TRBV10-3
j_call: TRBJ2-7
clone_size: few
cdr3_nt: TGTGCCATCAGCACCGGGGCGGGAGGCATCTACGAGCAGTACTTC
cdr3_aa: CAISTGAGGIYEQYF

d_call: -
v_call: TRBV11-2
j_call: TRBJ2-4
clone_size: -
cdr3_nt: TGTGCCAGCAGCTTAGGATTCCAGGAAAACATTCAGTACTTC
cdr3_aa: CASSLGFQENIQYF

d_call: -
v_call: TRBV6-6
j_call: TRBJ2-2
clone_size: many
cdr3_nt: TGTGCCAGCAGCAGGGAGGTCTCCGGGGAGCTGTTTTTT
cdr3_aa: CASSREVSGELFF

d_call: TRBD1
v_call: TRBV5-5
j_call: TRBJ1-1
clone_size: few
cdr3_nt: TGTGCCAGCAGTCCCCCGACAGGGGTGAACACTGAAGCTTTCTTT
cdr3_aa: CASSPPTGVNTEAFF